This entry describes one T cell receptor beta chain. This sample is drawn from a study of blood T cell repertoires in COVID-19. Germline CDR1 reads SGHAT; CDR2 reads FQNNGV. This CDR3 is 13 amino acids long. The V segment lost 3 bases and the J segment 8 bases; nucleotides outside the gene matches: 3. Repertoires were generated with immunoSEQ multiplex PCR, while TCRdb's copy carries only in-frame clones and drops some. The sample shows 40,000 or so clones, approximately 85% of them seen only once. Material for sequencing was peripheral blood. The V gene is TRBV11-2, the J gene TRBJ1-4; 7 nucleotides align to TRBD1. The TCR originated in a human donor in a cohort sampled during active COVID-19. The CDR3 sequence is CASSFGTAEKLFF. The CDR3 DNA is TGTGCCAGCAGCTTCGGGACAGCAGAAAAACTGTTTTTT. The full variable domain, with the rest looked up from reference TRBV11-2 and TRBJ1-4, is EAGVAQSPRYKIIEKRQSVAFWCNPISGHATLYWYQQILGQGPKLLIQFQNNGVVDDSQLPKDRFSAERLKGVDSTLKIQPAKLEDSAVYLCASSFGTAEKLFFGSGTQLSVL.